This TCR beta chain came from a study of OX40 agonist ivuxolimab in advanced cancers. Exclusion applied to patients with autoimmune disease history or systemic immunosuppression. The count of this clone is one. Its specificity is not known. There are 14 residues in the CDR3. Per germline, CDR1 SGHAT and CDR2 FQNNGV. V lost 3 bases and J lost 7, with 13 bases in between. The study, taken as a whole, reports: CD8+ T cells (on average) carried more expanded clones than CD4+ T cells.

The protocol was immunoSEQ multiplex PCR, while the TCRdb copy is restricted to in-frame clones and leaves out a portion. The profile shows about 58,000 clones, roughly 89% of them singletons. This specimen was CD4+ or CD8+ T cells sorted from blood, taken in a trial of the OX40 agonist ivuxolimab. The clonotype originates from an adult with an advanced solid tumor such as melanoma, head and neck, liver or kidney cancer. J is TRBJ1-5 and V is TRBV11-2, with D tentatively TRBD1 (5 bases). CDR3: CASSLERGPQPQHF. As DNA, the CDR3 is TGTGCCAGCAGCTTGGAGAGGGGCCCCCAGCCCCAGCATTTT.